Reported below is one TCR beta chain. The data were taken from a study of blood T cell repertoires in COVID-19. Method: immunoSEQ multiplex PCR; TCRdb's copy keeps in-frame clones and lacks some. The sample comprises some 130,000 clones, 70% to 80% of which are singletons, and roughly 11% rests with the top ten. CDR1 is SGHRS, CDR2 YFSETQ, per germline. The CDR3 covers 15 residues. V was cut by 4 bases and J by 0 bases, with 11 bases left in between. The receptor was derived from a man aged 60 to 69 who had recovered from COVID-19. V and J are TRBV5-1 and TRBJ2-1; tentative D call: TRBD2 (6 bases). The sequenced material came from peripheral blood. The CDR3 coding sequence is TGCGCCAGCAGCGGGGACTCCAACTCCTACAATGAGCAGTTCTTC. Encoded protein: CASSGDSNSYNEQFF.